These 12 T cell receptor beta chains were sequenced from one sample in a study of blood T cell repertoires in COVID-19 (dated by TCRdb to the early 2020s). The library was made by the immunoSEQ multiplex PCR assay. Here the immuneACCESS table is served through TCRdb, limited to in-frame sequences with V and J called. Missing clones are a known gap in these copies; in checked studies unresolved V genes cover under half, and the rest lacks a known reason. The sample contains 170,000 or so clones, almost 85% of them found a single time. The ten largest clones take up about 14% of the sample. Input material: peripheral blood. The receptors stem from a man younger than 30 with active or convalescent COVID-19.

This rearrangement joins TRBV28 to TRBJ1-4; D is perhaps TRBD1 (5 bases). Germline assignment: CDR1 MDHEN and CDR2 SYDVKM. The CDR3 spans 18 residues. Trimming removed 6 bases at V and 10 bases at J, with 30 bases between. The CDR3 bases are TGTGCCAGCAGCACACCAGGAGGGGTAATAGGCGAAGTCCGAAAACTGTTTTTT. Translation: CASSTPGGVIGEVRKLFF.

The CDR3 loop is CSVERGEGYTF. DNA for the CDR3: TGCAGCGTTGAACGGGGGGAAGGCTACACCTTC. The chain carries TRBV29-1 and TRBJ1-2; weak D call: TRBD1 (5 bases). The CDR3 covers 11 residues. In germline, CDR1 is SQVTM, CDR2 ANQGSEA. V was trimmed by 2 bases and J by 8 bases, leaving 9 bases between them.

J is TRBJ1-5 and V is TRBV19; 8 bases are a match to TRBD1. CDR1 is LNHDA, CDR2 SQIVND, per germline (reference sequence). This CDR3 comprises 14 residues. With 6 bases clipped from V and 5 bases from J, the junction kept 6 bases outside the gene matches. CDR3 region: CASRYPGGDQPQHF. CDR3 DNA: TGTGCCAGTAGGTATCCAGGGGGCGATCAGCCCCAGCATTTT.

This clone was detected only a few times. The chain carries TRBV10-3 and TRBJ1-1, with 7 bases fitting TRBD1. Unmatched junction bases numbered 3, after V lost 1 base and J lost 4 bases. Germline V lookup: CDR1 ENHRY, CDR2 SYGVKD. The CDR3 has 14 amino acids. CDR3 DNA sequence: TGTGCCATCAGTGAGTTTGCAGGGGGCACTGAAGCTTTCTTT. It encodes CAISEFAGGTEAFF.

The table lists this clone with a few counts. V is TRBV4-3 and J is TRBJ2-1; 12 bases agree with TRBD2. V lost 0 bases and J lost 8; bases outside the gene matches: 23. CDR3 length equals 22 residues. Germline V gives CDR1 LGHNA, CDR2 YSLEER. For the CDR3, the DNA is TGCGCCAGCAGCCAAGATTACCGGACTAGCGGGATCCTGAGGCCTAGTAGGGATGAGCAGTTCTTC. It encodes CASSQDYRTSGILRPSRDEQFF.

V usage is TRBV3-1 (or the pseudogene TRBV3-2) and J usage is TRBJ1-2; D perhaps matches TRBD1 (5 bases). Germline-derived CDR1 and CDR2 are LGHDT and YNNKEL (reference sequence). V was trimmed by 4 bases and J by 6 bases, leaving 18 bases between them. This CDR3 spans 15 amino acids. Here the CDR3 reads CASSLEKAQGHGYTF. CDR3 in DNA: TGTGCCAGCAGCCTCGAAAAAGCCCAGGGTCATGGCTACACCTTC.

The chain carries TRBV4-1 and TRBJ2-1; a weak D match, TRBD2 (6 bases). The CDR3 covers 15 residues. V lost 0 bases and J 2 bases, leaving 8 bases between the germline ends. CDR1 is MGHRA, CDR2 YSYEKL, per germline. The CDR3 loop is CASSQDGGTYNEQFF. CDR3 in DNA: TGCGCCAGCAGCCAAGACGGCGGGACCTACAATGAGCAGTTCTTC.

The V call is TRBV5-1, the J call TRBJ1-2; the D gene is possibly TRBD1 (5 bases). The germline V and J ends were trimmed by 1 base and 6 bases, with 10 bases remaining between them. This CDR3 has 13 residues. Germline CDR1 reads SGHRS; CDR2 reads YFSETQ. The DNA for the CDR3 is TGCGCCAGCAGCTTGATCGGGGGAGATGGCTACACCTTC. This sequence encodes CASSLIGGDGYTF. Combining the CDR3 with reference TRBV5-1 and TRBJ1-2 gives the whole variable domain KAGVTQTPRYLIKTRGQQVTLSCSPISGHRSVSWYQQTPGQGLQFLFEYFSETQRNKGNFPGRFSGRQFSNSRSEMNVSTLELGDSALYLCASSLIGGDGYTFGSGTRLTVV.

The chain recombines TRBV10-3 with TRBJ2-1, with 13 bases that match TRBD2. The CDR3 runs 17 residues. Unmatched junction bases numbered 6, after V lost 2 bases and J lost 5 bases. Looked up from germline, CDR1 is ENHRY and CDR2 is SYGVKD. The DNA of the CDR3 is TGTGCCATCAGTGAGACTAGCGGGGGGGCATTGAACAATGAGCAGTTCTTC. It codes for CAISETSGGALNNEQFF.

The chain joins TRBV5-8 to TRBJ2-5, with D possibly TRBD1 on 5 matching bases. This CDR3 comprises 15 residues. V shed 0 bases and J shed 4 bases, with 13 bases lying between them. From germline, CDR1 is SGHTS and CDR2 YDEGEE. In DNA, the CDR3 is TGTGCCAGCAGCTTGGGTGGGGCGCGGTCAGAGACCCAGTACTTC. The encoded protein is CASSLGGARSETQYF.

In regard to this clone: At one of its ends the junction is not consistent with the germline gene, which may arise from a read error. J is TRBJ1-2 and V is TRBV10-2, with 8 bases fitting TRBD1. There are 17 residues in the CDR3. CDR1 is WSHSY, CDR2 SAAADI, per germline. CDR3 residues: CASTENAAGQGFYGYTF. DNA for the CDR3: TGCGCCAGCACTGAGAACGCCGCCGGACAGGGATTTTATGGCTACACCTTC.

The V and J genes are TRBV19 and TRBJ2-1; maybe TRBD1 (6 bases). This CDR3 spans 15 amino acids. The germline gives CDR1 LNHDA, CDR2 SQIVND (reference sequence). V lost 5 bases, J lost 3 bases, and 14 bases lay in between. For the CDR3, the DNA is TGTGCCAGTAGTGACCGGGACACTAACTACAATGAGCAGTTCTTC. Amino acids: CASSDRDTNYNEQFF.